These T cell receptor beta chains were read from a single sample in a study of OX40 agonist ivuxolimab in advanced cancers. Using immunoSEQ multiplex PCR, the repertoire was profiled, and TCRdb retains in-frame clones only, with some absent. Among some 39,000 clones listed, 80% to 85% were seen once. The source was CD4+ or CD8+ T cells sorted from blood, collected in a trial of the OX40 agonist ivuxolimab. The receptors shown here come from an adult with an advanced solid tumor such as melanoma, head and neck, liver or kidney cancer. Both conserved end residues are part of each CDR3. The order of the fields is J gene, V gene, clone size, CDR3 protein. For some rows the clone size is stated as once, few or many, or as a class when expanded; others skip it.

TRBJ2-7 | TRBV25-1 | - | CASSEGLEAYEQYF
TRBJ2-1 | TRBV18 | - | CASSPKTGGQFF
TRBJ2-2 | TRBV7-2 | - | CASSSPSGRNGELFF
TRBJ1-5 | TRBV28 | - | CATTRQSNQPQHF
TRBJ1-1 | TRBV7-3 | - | CASSLMGAGGNTEAFF
TRBJ2-7 | TRBV28 | - | CASSLQGNEQYF
TRBJ2-6 | TRBV11-3 | once | CASSGAPVSSGANVLTF
TRBJ2-4 | TRBV7-9 | few | CASSLSGWNIQYF
TRBJ2-7 | TRBV7-8 | - | CASSLTGQGPYEQYF
TRBJ2-1 | TRBV19 | - | CASDSYNEQFF
TRBJ2-1 | TRBV5-6 | - | CASSLEIGHEQFF
TRBJ2-3 | TRBV27 | - | CASRVPGQGLSTQYF
TRBJ1-2 | TRBV28 | - | CASSAPRGTGWGYTF
TRBJ2-7 | TRBV6-8 | - | CASRLRESYEQYF
TRBJ2-3 | TRBV5-4 | - | CASSGSGSTDTQYF
TRBJ2-3 | TRBV5-5 | once | CASSLAGLSWRSTDTQYF
TRBJ1-1 | TRBV10-3 | - | CASRRGTDTEAFF
TRBJ2-1 | TRBV28 | - | CASSLRGTGRGEQFF
TRBJ1-1 | TRBV5-1 | - | CASSLMGGSINTEAFF
TRBJ2-2 | TRBV27 | - | CASSLSRLSTGELFF
TRBJ2-7 | TRBV28 | - | CASSLHDPTMVSQYF
TRBJ2-1 | TRBV2 | - | CASRGGQGNEQFF